The text below deals with one T cell receptor beta chain. Antigen unknown. The data originate from a study of beta chain features in type 1 diabetes. Findings of the study overall: Type 1 diabetes patients had TCRB CDR3s that were shorter (moderately but significantly so) in all four CD4+ subsets.

The CDR3 length is 14 residues. V gave up 6 bases and J gave up 5 bases, with 17 bases separating them. From germline, CDR1 is MNHEY and CDR2 SVGAGI. The isolated RNA, all of it, was reverse transcribed, so expressed TCRB transcripts were what got sequenced. Data came from immunoSEQ multiplex PCR; TCRdb stores just in-frame clones and leaves some out. The sample includes a few hundred thousand clones, around 21% of them seen just once. The sequence came from a woman in her thirties or forties with type 1 diabetes. The J gene is TRBJ2-7, the V gene TRBV6-5; a possible D gene is TRBD2 (5 bases). The material sequenced was naive CD4+ T cells from blood. The CDR3 sequence is CASRPHGVGHEQYF. The DNA of the CDR3 is TGTGCCAGCAGGCCTCACGGGGTTGGGCACGAGCAGTACTTC.